This TCR beta chain was retrieved from a study of T-cell reconstitution after alpha-beta-depleted transplantation in children. Study-level findings and limits: Newly generated T cells supplied most T-cell counts and diversity one year post-transplant. TCRbeta diversity was high at day 60 in some patients (a result of surviving recipient T cells and thymic progenitors).

This clonotype was seen at least ten times. Its cognate antigen is unknown. The TCRbeta library incorporated unique molecular identifiers. TCRdb itself ran the PCR reads through MiXCR, one entry per CDR3 protein. The sample lists about 440,000 distinct CDR3 sequences; around 46% were seen once. The sequence came from a girl aged 2-9 years with aplastic anemia, due to receive a stem cell transplant. Specimen: PBMCs, collected before TCRalphabeta/CD19-depleted stem cell transplant.

CDR3: CASSQNLGQGGFF. In DNA form, the CDR3 reads TGTGCCAGCAGCCAAAACCTGGGACAGGGGGGGTTCTTC. The chain carries TRBV27 and TRBJ2-1, with 11 positions matching TRBD1. The ends lost 6 bases at V and 15 bases at J; junction bases unmatched: 10. This CDR3 comprises 13 residues. Germline V gene data show CDR1 as MNHEY and CDR2 as SMNVEV (reference sequence).